These 25 T cell receptor beta chains were all obtained from the same sample, sequenced in a study of human T cells and chemical hapten exposure. A single record per CDR3 protein comes from TCRdb applying MiXCR to the RACE reads. The table shows 75,000 to 90,000 distinct CDR3 sequences, with under 14% occurring only once. As for time point: patch test 3, about 24 weeks after DPC sensitization. Treatment denoted: therapeutic diphenylcyclopropenone sensitization with weekly scalp DPC. The input for sequencing was whole blood, taken in connection with sensitization to the hapten diphenylcyclopropenone (DPC). The source of these receptors is a woman aged 45-59 years with alopecia areata. Some clones in this sample may be carry-over from other donors' samples.

Ten or more counts support this clonotype. CDR3 sequence (DNA): TGTGCCAGCAGGCCAACTAGCGGGAGTGGAAATGAGCAGTTCTTC. This codes for CASRPTSGSGNEQFF. The chain uses TRBV7-6 and TRBJ2-1; 11 nucleotides match TRBD2. Germline assignment: CDR1 SGHVS and CDR2 FNYEAQ. V trimming: 6 bases; J trimming: 7 bases; junction bases outside the gene matches: 8. This CDR3 spans 15 amino acids. Based on the CDR3 plus reference TRBV7-6 and TRBJ2-1, the full variable domain is GAGVSQSPRYKVTKRGQDVALRCDPISGHVSLYWYRQALGQGPEFLTYFNYEAQQDKSGLPNDRFSAERPEGSISTLTIQRTEQRDSAMYRCASRPTSGSGNEQFFGPGTRLTVL.

This clonotype was recorded many times. The chain employs TRBV6-6 and TRBJ2-7; TRBD1 is a possible D gene (5 bases). Germline lookup yields CDR1 MNHNY and CDR2 SVGAGI (reference sequence). The CDR3 length is 15 residues. V lost 5 bases, J lost 2 bases, and 16 bases lay in between. The CDR3 is CASSPTDTGPYEQYF. CDR3 coding DNA: TGTGCCAGCAGTCCAACGGACACCGGACCCTACGAGCAGTACTTC.

This clonotype came up a few times. The chain is built from TRBV19 and TRBJ1-4; TRBD1 is a possible D gene (5 bases). Germline V gives CDR1 LNHDA, CDR2 SQIVND (reference sequence). The CDR3 has 10 residues. V lost 11 bases and J 7 bases, leaving 8 bases between the germline ends. CDR3: CAAGREKLFF. For the CDR3, the DNA is TGTGCCGCGGGGCGTGAAAAACTGTTTTTT.

This clonotype was found many times. The chain combines TRBV2 with TRBJ2-4, with D tentatively TRBD2 (5 bases). The CDR3 totals 13 residues. Germline V gene data show CDR1 as SNHLY and CDR2 as FYNNEI. Trimming took off 7 bases at V and 7 bases at J, with 14 bases between the two ends. CDR3 protein: CASNERGRNIQYF. CDR3 coding DNA: TGTGCCAGCAATGAGAGAGGGCGGAACATTCAGTACTTC.

Ten or more counts support this clonotype. V is TRBV2 and J is TRBJ2-1; 7 bases are shared with TRBD2. The CDR3 loop spans 14 amino acids. The germline CDR1 and CDR2 sequences are SNHLY and FYNNEI. The ends lost 6 bases at V and 0 bases at J; junction bases unmatched: 2. The CDR3 DNA follows: TGTGCCAGCAGACTAGCGAGCTCCTACAATGAGCAGTTCTTC. Its translation is CASRLASSYNEQFF.

This clonotype was observed many times. V is TRBV19 and J is TRBJ1-4, with unresolved D. The V end was cut by 5 bases, the J end by 5 bases, with 15 bases between. The CDR3 contains 15 residues. Germline loops: CDR1 LNHDA, CDR2 SQIVND (reference sequence). In nucleotides, the CDR3 is TGTGCCAGTAGTTCGGAACAGATCCCCAATGAAAAACTGTTTTTT. This sequence encodes CASSSEQIPNEKLFF. Using reference TRBV19 and TRBJ1-4 for the parts outside the CDR3, the full variable domain is DGGITQSPKYLFRKEGQNVTLSCEQNLNHDAMYWYRQDPGQGLRLIYYSQIVNDFQKGDIAEGYSVSREKKESFPLTVTSAQKNPTAFYLCASSSEQIPNEKLFFGSGTQLSVL.

The table lists this clonotype with many counts. The chain is built from TRBV5-1 and TRBJ2-1, with a possible D match to TRBD1 (6 bases). With 3 bases removed from V and 6 bases from J, the gap between germline ends came to 19 bases. Germline loops: CDR1 SGHRS, CDR2 YFSETQ. CDR3 size: 16 residues. This CDR3 reads CASSSQGSSLGNEQFF. In nucleotides, the CDR3 is TGCGCCAGCAGCTCCCAGGGGAGTAGTTTGGGCAATGAGCAGTTCTTC.

This clonotype appeared many times. The chain employs TRBV12-3 or TRBV12-4 and TRBJ2-5; D may be TRBD1 (6 bases). The CDR3 length is 12 residues. V lost 6 bases, J lost 4 bases, and 9 bases lay in between. CDR3 DNA: TGTGCCAGCAGCCCCAGGGGAGAGACCCAGTACTTC. Translating gives CASSPRGETQYF.

This clonotype has a count of ten or more. The junction departs from germline at one end; a sequencing error may be responsible. The V call is TRBV29-1, the J call TRBJ2-5; 10 positions match TRBD2. This CDR3 spans 13 amino acids. Germline loops: CDR1 SQVTM, CDR2 ANQGSEA. For the CDR3, the DNA is TGCAGCGTTGAAGGGCTAGCGGGAGAGGCCCAGTACTTC. Translating it yields CSVEGLAGEAQYF.

This clonotype was counted between two and nine times. V gene TRBV7-6 combines with J gene TRBJ1-5; D is unresolved. Per the germline V gene, CDR1 is SGHVS and CDR2 is FNYEAQ. V was cut by 5 bases and J by 4 bases, with 9 bases left in between. The CDR3 length is 13 residues. CDR3 region: CASSLSYNQPQHF. CDR3 bases: TGTGCCAGCAGCCTCAGTTATAATCAGCCCCAGCATTTT.

The chain recombines TRBV7-9 with TRBJ1-2; D uncertain. Trimming took 5 bases from V and 0 from J, leaving 10 bases between them. CDR3 length equals 14 residues. The germline V gene encodes CDR1 SEHNR and CDR2 FQNEAQ (reference sequence). DNA for the CDR3: TGTGCCAGCAGCCCCGTGGGAGCTAACTATGGCTACACCTTC. This codes for CASSPVGANYGYTF.

A few counts support this clonotype. The CDR3 sequence is CASSLGDDYGYTF. The CDR3 DNA reads TGTGCCAGCAGCTTAGGGGATGACTATGGCTACACCTTC. This sequence joins TRBV11-3 and TRBJ1-2; the D is unclear. The V gene's germline CDR1 is SGHNT and CDR2 YENEEA. Trimming took off 1 base at V and 3 bases at J, with 6 bases between the two ends. CDR3 length: 13 amino acids.

This clonotype occurred a few times. The gene calls are TRBV7-2 and TRBJ2-3; D uncertain. The V end lost 0 bases, the J end lost 1 base, and 8 bases lay between the germline ends. Germline loops: CDR1 SGHTA, CDR2 FQGNSA. This CDR3 region has 15 residues. The DNA of the CDR3 is TGTGCCAGCAGCTTAGCGAACCCAGGCACAGATACGCAGTATTTT. It encodes CASSLANPGTDTQYF.

The V and J genes are TRBV10-3 and TRBJ2-1, with a weak D call TRBD2 (6 bases). The V gene lost 3 bases and the J gene lost 0 bases, with 15 bases spanning the gap. CDR1 is ENHRY, CDR2 SYGVKD, per germline. The CDR3 length is 17 residues. The CDR3: CAISDRFGGSSYNEQFF. The CDR3 DNA is TGTGCCATCAGTGATAGGTTTGGGGGGAGCTCCTACAATGAGCAGTTCTTC.

About this clonotype: This could be a read error, since a much larger clone is one nucleotide away. The chain couples TRBV6-5 to TRBJ2-5, with D uncertain. The V gene's germline CDR1 is MNHEY and CDR2 SVGAGI. The CDR3 is 13 amino acids. The CDR3 region has the DNA TGTACCAGCAGCCAAACTACCCAAGAGACCCAGTACTTC. Its translation: CTSSQTTQETQYF.

This clonotype was recorded many times. The J gene is TRBJ2-3, the V gene TRBV3-1; no clear D. The germline V gene encodes CDR1 LGHDT and CDR2 YNNKEL (reference sequence). The CDR3 is 12 residues long. V was trimmed by 7 bases and J by 6 bases, leaving 11 bases between them. This CDR3 is CASMGLGDTQYF. The CDR3 bases are TGTGCCAGCATGGGCCTGGGGGATACGCAGTATTTT.

This clonotype was counted between two and nine times. The V gene is TRBV27, the J gene TRBJ1-1; the match to TRBD1 covers 8 bases. V was clipped by 1 base and J by 3 bases; unmatched bases: 7. The V gene's germline CDR1 is MNHEY and CDR2 SMNVEV (reference sequence). CDR3 length equals 16 residues. The CDR3 coding sequence is TGTGCCAGCAGTTTATGGGCAGGGGGCCTGGACACTGAAGCTTTCTTT. This translates into CASSLWAGGLDTEAFF.

The chain's CDR3 is CASSLGGISYEQYF. CDR3 in DNA: TGTGCCAGCAGCTTAGGCGGTATATCCTACGAGCAGTACTTC. This chain joins TRBV7-6 and TRBJ2-7; D call uncertain. This CDR3 is 14 amino acids long. Looked up from germline, CDR1 is SGHVS and CDR2 is FNYEAQ. The germline V and J ends were trimmed by 1 base and 1 base, with 8 bases remaining between them.

This clonotype was seen at least ten times. The chain recombines TRBV20-1 with TRBJ2-2; 9 bases are a match to TRBD2. CDR1 DFQATT and CDR2 SNEGSKA come from the germline V gene (reference sequence). J was trimmed by 1 base and V by 0 bases; bases with no gene match: 0. This CDR3 spans 15 amino acids. CDR3 amino acids: CSARDSGGNTGELFF. CDR3 sequence (DNA): TGCAGTGCTAGAGATAGCGGGGGGAACACCGGGGAGCTGTTTTTT.

This clonotype was detected many times. V usage is TRBV7-9 and J usage is TRBJ1-1, with 7 positions matching TRBD1. CDR1 SEHNR and CDR2 FQNEAQ come from the germline V gene (reference sequence). The ends lost 1 base at V and 3 bases at J; junction bases unmatched: 5. This CDR3 comprises 15 residues. The CDR3 DNA reads TGTGCCAGCAGCTTAGTGACAGGGAGGGACACTGAAGCTTTCTTT. It translates to CASSLVTGRDTEAFF.

This clonotype was recorded many times. Here the CDR3 DNA reads TGTGCCAGCAGCTGGGGACGGGCAGGGAGACAGACCCAGTACTTC. Its protein is CASSWGRAGRQTQYF. The chain recombines TRBV11-2 with TRBJ2-5, with D tentatively TRBD1 or TRBD2 (5 bases each). The CDR3 loop spans 15 amino acids. The V gene's germline CDR1 is SGHAT and CDR2 FQNNGV. Trimming took off 4 bases at V and 6 bases at J, with 18 bases between the two ends.

This clonotype was counted a few times. The chain carries TRBV7-3 and TRBJ1-2; a possible D gene is TRBD1 (6 bases). Germline lookup yields CDR1 SGHTA and CDR2 FQGTGA. V lost 5 bases to trimming and J lost 8 bases, with 24 bases between them. The CDR3 contains 16 residues. CDR3 sequence (DNA): TGTGCCAGCAGCCCTCAGGGGCAGGGGACCTCTGGAGGCTACACCTTC. Encoded protein: CASSPQGQGTSGGYTF.

This clonotype appeared a few times. CDR3 nucleotides: TGTGCCAGCACCGTAGACGGGCGCGGGACTGAAGCTTTCTTT. Its protein is CASTVDGRGTEAFF. V is TRBV6-2 or TRBV6-3 and J is TRBJ1-1; D is unclear. CDR1 is MNHEY, CDR2 SVGEGT, per germline. Between the trimmed V and J ends, which lost 7 bases and 5 bases, there was a span of 17 bases. The CDR3 totals 14 residues.

The chain uses TRBV5-4 and TRBJ2-1, with D possibly being TRBD1 (5 bases). Germline V gene lookup returns CDR1 SGHNT and CDR2 YYREEE (reference sequence). The CDR3 is made up of 15 amino acids. V lost 3 bases to trimming and J lost 0 bases, with 10 bases between them. The CDR3 DNA reads TGTGCCAGCAGCTCAGAACAGGTCTCCTACAATGAGCAGTTCTTC. Translating it yields CASSSEQVSYNEQFF.

This clonotype was detected ten times or more. This chain uses TRBV6-2 or TRBV6-3 with TRBJ2-4; tentative D call: TRBD1 (5 bases). Germline loops: CDR1 MNHEY, CDR2 SVGEGT. V was pared by 5 bases and J by 0 bases, with 14 bases between. There are 16 residues in the CDR3. CDR3 sequence reads: CASSQPGFLAKNIQYF. The CDR3 nucleotides are TGTGCCAGCAGTCAACCAGGGTTCTTAGCCAAAAACATTCAGTACTTC.